This record concerns one TCR beta chain sequence. Its specificity is unknown. The CDR3 has 12 residues. The V gene's germline CDR1 is SNHLY and CDR2 FYNNEI. V was clipped by 6 bases and J by 4 bases; unmatched bases: 3. The data stem from a study of CD8+ T cells in alopecia areata. Study details: The study gave treated patients oral tofacitinib at 5 to 10 mg twice daily. Whole-study results and caveats: Higher clonality and more expanded CD8+ clones appeared in lesional than normal scalp.

Patients with alopecia areata provided lesional scalp punch biopsies as well as peripheral blood. PBMCs were stained for CD3, CD4 and CD8, and CD4+ and CD8+ T cells were sorted. The authors extracted RNA and reverse transcribed it into cDNA as the sequencing template. TCRdb's table, derived via immunoSEQ multiplex PCR, lists solely in-frame clones and lacks some. The sample lists 150,000 or so clones, 87% seen once, with approximately 15% in the top ten. This sample comprised CD8+ T cells sorted from blood, obtained at week 0. This clonotype originated in a human donor with alopecia areata. The chain uses TRBV2 and TRBJ2-7, with TRBD1 matching 7 bases. CDR3 sequence reads: CASRIQGYEQYF. The DNA for the CDR3 is TGTGCCAGCAGGATACAGGGGTACGAGCAGTACTTC.